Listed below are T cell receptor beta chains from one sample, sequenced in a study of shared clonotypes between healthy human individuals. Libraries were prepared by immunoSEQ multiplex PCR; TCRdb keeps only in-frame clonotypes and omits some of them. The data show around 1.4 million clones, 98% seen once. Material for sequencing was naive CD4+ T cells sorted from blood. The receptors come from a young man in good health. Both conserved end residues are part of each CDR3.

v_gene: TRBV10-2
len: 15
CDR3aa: CASRQLAGATDTQYF

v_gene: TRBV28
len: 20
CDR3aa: CASSLLGQGLLKSFAGELFF

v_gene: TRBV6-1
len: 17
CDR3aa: CASSDPGLASSYNEQFF

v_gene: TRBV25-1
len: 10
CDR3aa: CASSQYEQYF

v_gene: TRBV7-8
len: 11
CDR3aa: CASSRNNEQFF

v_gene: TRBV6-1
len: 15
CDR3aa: CASTKREPVTDTQYF

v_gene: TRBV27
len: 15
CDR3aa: CASARLREYPNEQFF

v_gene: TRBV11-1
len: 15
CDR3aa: CASSLEGGPSYEQYF

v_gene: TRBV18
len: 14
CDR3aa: CASSPDQSSYEQYF

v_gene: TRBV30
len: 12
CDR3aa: CAWVRDSRGYTF

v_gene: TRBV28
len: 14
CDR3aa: CASQGGRPPYEQYF

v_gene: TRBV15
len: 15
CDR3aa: CATSPRVGQGDEAFF

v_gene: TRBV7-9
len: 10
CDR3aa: CASSAHEQYF

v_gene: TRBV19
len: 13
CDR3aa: CASRGLAGVEQFF

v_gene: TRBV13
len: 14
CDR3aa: CASSTRTGSNEQFF

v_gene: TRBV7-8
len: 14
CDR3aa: CASSSLDRGRQAFF

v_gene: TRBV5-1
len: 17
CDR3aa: CASSWGNRGPTNEKLFF

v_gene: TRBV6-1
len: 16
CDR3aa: CASSDLGGWDTGELFF

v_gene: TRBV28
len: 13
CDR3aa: CASRGGVDQPQHF

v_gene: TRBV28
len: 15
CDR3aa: CASSLDRDYGEKLFF

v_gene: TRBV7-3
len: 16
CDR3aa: CASSLTLAPSTDTQYF

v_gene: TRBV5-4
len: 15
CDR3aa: CASSLDPRHSNEQFF

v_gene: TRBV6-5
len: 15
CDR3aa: CASSSSGLARETQYF

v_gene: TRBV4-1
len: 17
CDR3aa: CASSQEGSPFSNQPQHF

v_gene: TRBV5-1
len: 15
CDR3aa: CASSFTDDPQETQYF

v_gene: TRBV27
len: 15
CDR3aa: CASSPGVAGGDEQFF

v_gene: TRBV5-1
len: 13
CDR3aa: CASSLGINTEAFF

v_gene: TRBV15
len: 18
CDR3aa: CATSRQGGGRENTDTQYF

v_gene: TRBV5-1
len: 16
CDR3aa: CASSLSGDSLVEPQHF

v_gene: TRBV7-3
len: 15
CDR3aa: CASSSATSGRHEQFF

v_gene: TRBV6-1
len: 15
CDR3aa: CASRPGTLGHTEAFF

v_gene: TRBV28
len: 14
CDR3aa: CASRLAGLYNEQFF

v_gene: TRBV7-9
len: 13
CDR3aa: CASSRTGQETQYF

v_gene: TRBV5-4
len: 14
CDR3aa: CASSFDRAGYGYTF

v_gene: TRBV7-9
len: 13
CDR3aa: CASGTRNTGELFF

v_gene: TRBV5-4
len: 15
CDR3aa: CASSLVGGRNYGYTF

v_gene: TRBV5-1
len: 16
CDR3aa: CASSRVGQGAVEKLFF

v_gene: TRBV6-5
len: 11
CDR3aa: CASSYLGELFF

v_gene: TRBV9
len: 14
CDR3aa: CASSASSPKETQYF

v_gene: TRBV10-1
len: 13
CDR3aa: CASGQGGYNEQFF

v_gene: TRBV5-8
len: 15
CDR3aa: CASSLGQGARDEQYF

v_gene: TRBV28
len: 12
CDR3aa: CASRDLVGFEYF

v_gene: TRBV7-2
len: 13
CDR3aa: CASSLGLQRGQFF

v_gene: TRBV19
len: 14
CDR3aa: CASSIAGQAYEQYF

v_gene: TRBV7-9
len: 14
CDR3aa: CASSIGPSNTEAFF

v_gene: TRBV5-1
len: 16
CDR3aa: CASSWGPGTGLQPQHF

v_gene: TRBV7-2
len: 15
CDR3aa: CASSRTSGGGGEQFF

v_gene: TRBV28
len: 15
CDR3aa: CASSLLGGRGNEQFF

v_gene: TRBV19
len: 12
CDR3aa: CASSASSYEQYF

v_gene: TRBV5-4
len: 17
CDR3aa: CASSLKIAGGSYNEQFF

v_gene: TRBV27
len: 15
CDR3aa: CASSLGGTVIYEQYF

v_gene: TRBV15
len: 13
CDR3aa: CATSLAGNQPQHF

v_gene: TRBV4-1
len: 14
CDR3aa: CASSQGEGFYEQYF

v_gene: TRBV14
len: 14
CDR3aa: CASSQDLGLRELFF

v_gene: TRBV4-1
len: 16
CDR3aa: CASSQDLSWGGETQYF